A single T cell receptor beta chain is shown here with its context. This sample was included in a study of blood T cell repertoires in COVID-19. Across the study: The United States, Italy and Spain supplied acute and convalescent COVID-19 samples. Sample material is recorded as cDNA or gDNA derived from T cells, B-cell-depleted T cells, or PBMCs.

In the original workflow: Amplification of reference gene primers provided the estimated nucleated cell counts. Clones were sequenced by immunoSEQ multiplex PCR, and TCRdb holds only the in-frame ones, with some missing. D and trimming come from the DNA, and the V and J calls and clone size come from that table. Of approximately 97,000 clones listed, around nine tenths were seen once; the top ten hold less than 2%. V shed 2 bases and J 2 bases; nucleotides not matched to a gene: 6. This CDR3 has 18 residues. Germline CDR1 is LNHDA and CDR2 is SQIVND (reference sequence). The material sequenced was peripheral blood. This sequence was found in a man between 60 and 75 years old with acute or convalescent COVID-19. V gene TRBV19 combines with J gene TRBJ2-3; 14 nucleotides agree with TRBD2. The CDR3 region is CASSISTSGGGYTDTQYF. The CDR3 bases are TGTGCCAGTAGTATATCGACTAGCGGGGGGGGATACACAGATACGCAGTATTTT. Full variable domain (outside the CDR3, taken from reference TRBV19 and TRBJ2-3): DGGITQSPKYLFRKEGQNVTLSCEQNLNHDAMYWYRQDPGQGLRLIYYSQIVNDFQKGDIAEGYSVSREKKESFPLTVTSAQKNPTAFYLCASSISTSGGGYTDTQYFGPGTRLTVL.